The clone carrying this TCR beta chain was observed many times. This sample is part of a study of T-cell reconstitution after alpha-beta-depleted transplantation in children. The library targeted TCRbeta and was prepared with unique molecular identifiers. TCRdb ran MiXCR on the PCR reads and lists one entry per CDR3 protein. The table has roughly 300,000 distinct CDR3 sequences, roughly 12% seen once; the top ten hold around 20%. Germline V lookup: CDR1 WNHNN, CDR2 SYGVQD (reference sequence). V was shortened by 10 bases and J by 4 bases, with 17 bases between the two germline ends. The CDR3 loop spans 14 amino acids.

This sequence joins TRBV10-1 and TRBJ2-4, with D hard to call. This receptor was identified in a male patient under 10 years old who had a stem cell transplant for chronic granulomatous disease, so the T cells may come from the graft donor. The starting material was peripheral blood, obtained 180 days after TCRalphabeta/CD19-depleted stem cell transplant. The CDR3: CAKTGLAKKNIQYF. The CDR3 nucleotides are TGCGCCAAGACCGGTCTGGCCAAGAAAAACATTCAGTACTTC.